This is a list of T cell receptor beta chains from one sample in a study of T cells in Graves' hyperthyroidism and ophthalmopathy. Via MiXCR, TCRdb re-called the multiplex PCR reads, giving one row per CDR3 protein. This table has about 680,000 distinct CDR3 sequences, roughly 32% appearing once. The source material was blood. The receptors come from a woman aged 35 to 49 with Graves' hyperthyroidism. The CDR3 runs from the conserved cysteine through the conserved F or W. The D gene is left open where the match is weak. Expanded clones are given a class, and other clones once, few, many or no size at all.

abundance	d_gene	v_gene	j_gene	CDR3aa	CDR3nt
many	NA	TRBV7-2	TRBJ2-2	CASSLGQVDTGELFF	TGTGCCAGCAGCTTAGGTCAGGTCGATACCGGGGAGCTGTTTTTT
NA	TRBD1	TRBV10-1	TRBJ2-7	CASRETGTGDYEQYF	TGCGCCAGCAGAGAAACCGGGACAGGGGACTACGAGCAGTACTTC
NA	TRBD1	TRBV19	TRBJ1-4	CASNFGTDEKLFF	TGTGCCAGTAACTTTGGGACAGACGAAAAACTGTTTTTT
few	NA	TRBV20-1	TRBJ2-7	CSASAGRQYF	TGCAGTGCTAGTGCGGGTCGGCAGTACTTC
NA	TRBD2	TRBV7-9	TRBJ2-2	CASSLSTSGRRDGELFF	TGTGCCAGCAGCTTATCGACTAGCGGGAGGCGAGACGGGGAGCTGTTTTTT
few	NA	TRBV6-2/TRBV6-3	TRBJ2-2	CASSPNRGGYTGELFF	TGTGCCAGCAGTCCTAACAGGGGAGGTTACACCGGGGAGCTGTTTTTT
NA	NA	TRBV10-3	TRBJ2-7	CAIRGRVDNEQYF	TGTGCCATCAGAGGTAGAGTGGACAATGAGCAGTACTTC
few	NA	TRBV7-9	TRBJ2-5	CASSSASWYQETQYF	TGTGCCAGCAGCTCGGCGTCCTGGTACCAAGAGACCCAGTACTTC
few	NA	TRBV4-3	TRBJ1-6	CASSQGTDNSYNSPLHF	TGCGCCAGCAGCCAAGGGACAGACAATTCCTATAATTCACCCCTCCACTTT
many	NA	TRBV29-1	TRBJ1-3	CSVANLDSGNTIYF	TGCAGCGTTGCTAATCTGGACTCTGGAAACACCATATATTTT
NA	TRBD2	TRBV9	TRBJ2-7	CASSQDSGLGYEQYF	TGTGCCAGCAGCCAGGACTCGGGACTAGGGTACGAGCAGTACTTC
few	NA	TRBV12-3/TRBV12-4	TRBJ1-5	CASSYGRGFSNQPQHF	TGTGCCAGCAGTTACGGGCGGGGATTTAGCAATCAGCCCCAGCATTTT
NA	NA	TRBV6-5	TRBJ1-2	CASSPRGGWVNYGYTF	TGTGCCAGCAGTCCCCGCGGAGGGTGGGTTAACTATGGCTACACCTTC
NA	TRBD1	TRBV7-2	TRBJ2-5	CASSFRDSEETQYF	TGTGCCAGCAGTTTCCGGGACAGTGAAGAGACCCAGTACTTC
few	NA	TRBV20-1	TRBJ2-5	CSARDLVGLQETQYF	TGCAGTGCTAGAGATCTTGTCGGACTCCAAGAGACCCAGTACTTC
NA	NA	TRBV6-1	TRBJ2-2	CASRGFLGELFF	TGTGCCAGCAGAGGGTTTCTCGGGGAGCTGTTTTTT
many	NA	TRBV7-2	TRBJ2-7	CASSLETVTEQYF	TGTGCCAGCAGCCTCGAGACAGTCACCGAGCAGTACTTC